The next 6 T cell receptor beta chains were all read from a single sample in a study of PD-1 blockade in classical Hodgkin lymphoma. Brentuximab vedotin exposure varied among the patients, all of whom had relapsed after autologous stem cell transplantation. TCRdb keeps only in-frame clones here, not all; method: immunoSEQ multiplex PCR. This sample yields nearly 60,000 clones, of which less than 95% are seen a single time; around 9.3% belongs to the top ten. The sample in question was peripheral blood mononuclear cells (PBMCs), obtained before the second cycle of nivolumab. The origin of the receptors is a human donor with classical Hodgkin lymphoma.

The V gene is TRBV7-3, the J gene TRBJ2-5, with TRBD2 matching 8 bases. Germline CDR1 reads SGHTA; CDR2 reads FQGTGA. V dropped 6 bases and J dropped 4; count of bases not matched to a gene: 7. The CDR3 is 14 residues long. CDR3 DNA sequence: TGTGCCAGCAGTCTTAGCGGGACTGGAGAGACCCAGTACTTC. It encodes CASSLSGTGETQYF.

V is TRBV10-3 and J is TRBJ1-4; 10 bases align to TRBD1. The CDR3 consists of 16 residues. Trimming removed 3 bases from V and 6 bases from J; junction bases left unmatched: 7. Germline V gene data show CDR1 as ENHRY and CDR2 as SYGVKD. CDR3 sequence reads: CAISERQGAVHEKLFF. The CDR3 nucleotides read TGTGCCATCAGTGAAAGACAGGGGGCGGTTCATGAAAAACTGTTTTTT.

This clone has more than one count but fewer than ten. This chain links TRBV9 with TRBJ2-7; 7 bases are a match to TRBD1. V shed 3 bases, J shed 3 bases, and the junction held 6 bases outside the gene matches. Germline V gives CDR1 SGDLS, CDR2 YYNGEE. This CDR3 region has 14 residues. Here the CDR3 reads CASSEGAGLYEQYF. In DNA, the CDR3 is TGTGCCAGCAGCGAGGGGGCGGGCCTCTACGAGCAGTACTTC.

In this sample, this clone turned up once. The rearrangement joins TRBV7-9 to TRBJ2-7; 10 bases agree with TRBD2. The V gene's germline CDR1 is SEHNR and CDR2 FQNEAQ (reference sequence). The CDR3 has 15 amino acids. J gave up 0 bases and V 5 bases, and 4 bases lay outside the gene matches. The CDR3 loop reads CASSETSGTSYEQYF. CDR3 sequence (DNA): TGTGCCAGCAGCGAAACTAGCGGGACCTCCTACGAGCAGTACTTC.

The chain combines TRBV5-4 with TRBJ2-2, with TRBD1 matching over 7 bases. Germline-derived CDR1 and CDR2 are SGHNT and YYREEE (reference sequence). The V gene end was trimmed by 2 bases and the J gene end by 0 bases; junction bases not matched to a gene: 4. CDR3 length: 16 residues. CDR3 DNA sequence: TGTGCCAGCAGCTTATCCCAGGGGGCGAACACCGGGGAGCTGTTTTTT. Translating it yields CASSLSQGANTGELFF.

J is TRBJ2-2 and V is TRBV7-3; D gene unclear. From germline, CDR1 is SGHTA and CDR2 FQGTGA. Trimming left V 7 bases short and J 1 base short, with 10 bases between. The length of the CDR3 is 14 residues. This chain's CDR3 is CASTQAGNTGELFF. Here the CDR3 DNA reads TGTGCCAGCACGCAAGCTGGGAACACCGGGGAGCTGTTTTTT. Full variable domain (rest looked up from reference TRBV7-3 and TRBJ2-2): GAGVSQTPSNKVTEKGKYVELRCDPISGHTALYWYRQSLGQGPEFLIYFQGTGAADDSGLPNDRFFAVRPEGSVSTLKIQRTERGDSAVYLCASTQAGNTGELFFGEGSRLTVL.